What follows are 17 T cell receptor beta chains derived from one specimen sequenced in a study of OX40 agonist ivuxolimab in advanced cancers. Using immunoSEQ multiplex PCR, the repertoire was profiled, and TCRdb retains in-frame clones only, with some absent. Among about 68,000 clones listed, around 89% were seen once. Sequencing was performed on CD4+ or CD8+ T cells sorted from blood, taken in a trial of the OX40 agonist ivuxolimab. These receptors were obtained from an adult with an advanced solid tumor such as melanoma, head and neck, liver or kidney cancer.

The V and J genes are TRBV6-6 and TRBJ1-4; D unclear. From germline, CDR1 is MNHNY and CDR2 SVGAGI (reference sequence). The CDR3 consists of 13 residues. The V end was cut by 5 bases, the J end by 2 bases, with 6 bases between. The DNA for the CDR3 is TGTGCCAGCAGTGGGGTGACTAATGAAAAACTGTTTTTT. Residues: CASSGVTNEKLFF.

This chain uses TRBV19 with TRBJ2-7; 8 bases line up with TRBD1. After removal of 5 bases from V and 3 bases from J, the junction contained 3 bases not matched to a gene. Germline V gene lookup returns CDR1 LNHDA and CDR2 SQIVND (reference sequence). The CDR3 totals 13 residues. Here the CDR3 reads CASSFGQGYEQYF. The CDR3 nucleotides are TGTGCCAGTAGTTTTGGACAGGGCTACGAGCAGTACTTC.

CDR3 loop: CASSLSSGRGGRNEQYF. The CDR3 region has the DNA TGTGCCAGCAGTTTATCTAGCGGGAGAGGGGGCAGGAACGAGCAGTACTTC. The chain recombines TRBV28 with TRBJ2-7, with TRBD2 identical over 10 bases. CDR3 length equals 17 residues. The junction had 11 bases not matched to a gene; V was cut back by 1 base and J by 5 bases. The V gene's germline CDR1 is MDHEN and CDR2 SYDVKM.

The rearrangement links TRBV10-3 to TRBJ2-7; no definite D call. Germline assignment: CDR1 ENHRY and CDR2 SYGVKD. V shed 4 bases and J shed 6 bases, with 10 bases lying between them. The CDR3 sequence is 12 residues long. The CDR3 DNA is TGTGCCATCAGTGCAGGAAAGGCCGAGCAGTACTTC. Protein sequence: CAISAGKAEQYF.

This sequence joins TRBV5-1 and TRBJ2-5; D perhaps matches TRBD2 (6 bases). The germline CDR1 and CDR2 sequences are SGHRS and YFSETQ. CDR3 length equals 15 residues. Between the trimmed V and J ends, which lost 4 bases and 3 bases, there was a span of 16 bases. CDR3 in DNA: TGCGCCAGCAGCATGGGGGGTAGCCCCGAAGAGACCCAGTACTTC. Protein: CASSMGGSPEETQYF.

The chain employs TRBV6-1 and TRBJ2-7, with D perhaps matching TRBD1 or TRBD2 (5 bases each). This CDR3 has 14 amino acids. V was clipped by 2 bases and J by 2 bases, with 10 bases between them. Germline values: CDR1 MNHNS, CDR2 SASEGT. CDR3 in amino acids: CASSEWGGPYEQYF. The CDR3 coding sequence is TGTGCCAGCAGTGAATGGGGCGGGCCCTACGAGCAGTACTTC.

This clone appeared once. V usage is TRBV6-5 and J usage is TRBJ2-1, with 7 positions matching TRBD2. Germline CDR1 reads MNHEY; CDR2 reads SVGAGI. The V and J ends lost 4 bases and 7 bases, in that order; junction bases with no gene match: 7. The CDR3 consists of 14 residues. CDR3 in amino acids: CASSFTGTTNEQFF. CDR3 sequence (DNA): TGTGCCAGCAGTTTTACCGGGACTACAAATGAGCAGTTCTTC.

The J gene is TRBJ2-7, the V gene TRBV30; a possible D gene is TRBD2 (5 bases). Germline-derived CDR1 and CDR2 are GTSNPN and SVGIG (reference sequence). The germline V and J ends were trimmed by 2 bases and 4 bases, with 6 bases remaining between them. The CDR3 has 11 amino acids. CDR3 bases: TGTGCCTGGAGTCGGGGTTACGAGCAGTACTTC. Encoded protein: CAWSRGYEQYF.

In this sample, this clone turned up once. The V gene is TRBV7-2, the J gene TRBJ2-3; D unclear. Germline V gives CDR1 SGHTA, CDR2 FQGNSA. The CDR3 is 16 amino acids. Trimming took 0 bases from V and 2 from J, leaving 12 bases between them. The CDR3 nucleotides read TGTGCCAGCAGCTTAGCGGTGGCTACGGCCACAGATACGCAGTATTTT. Encoded protein: CASSLAVATATDTQYF.

V usage is TRBV4-1 and J usage is TRBJ1-1; tentative D call: TRBD1 (5 bases). The CDR3 is made up of 17 amino acids. Germline V gives CDR1 MGHRA, CDR2 YSYEKL. V gave up 2 bases and J gave up 0 bases, with 16 bases separating them. The CDR3 loop is CASSQQGNFYLNTEAFF. As DNA, the CDR3 is TGCGCCAGCAGCCAACAGGGAAATTTTTATCTGAACACTGAAGCTTTCTTT.

The chain is built from TRBV4-1 and TRBJ2-1; 8 nucleotides agree with TRBD2. Germline V gene lookup returns CDR1 MGHRA and CDR2 YSYEKL. CDR3 length: 14 amino acids. J gave up 7 bases and V 1 base, and 3 bases lay outside the gene matches. The CDR3 is CASSQAGGGNEQFF. The CDR3 nucleotides are TGCGCCAGCAGCCAAGCGGGAGGGGGAAATGAGCAGTTCTTC.

This chain connects TRBV6-1 to TRBJ2-7; TRBD2 agrees at 8 bases. The CDR3 has 15 residues. The V segment lost 0 bases and the J segment 3 bases; nucleotides outside the gene matches: 4. Germline CDR1 reads MNHNS; CDR2 reads SASEGT. This CDR3 reads CASSEAAGGSYEQYF. In DNA form, the CDR3 reads TGTGCCAGCAGTGAAGCGGCGGGAGGTAGCTACGAGCAGTACTTC.

This clone has only a few counts. The V and J genes are TRBV9 and TRBJ1-2; D may be TRBD1 (5 bases). V was trimmed by 3 bases and J by 2 bases, leaving 8 bases between them. Germline V gene data show CDR1 as SGDLS and CDR2 as YYNGEE. The CDR3 sequence is 13 residues long. This chain's CDR3 is CASSAGANYGYTF. The CDR3 bases are TGTGCCAGCAGCGCCGGGGCAAACTATGGCTACACCTTC.

The V and J genes are TRBV7-8 and TRBJ2-7; perhaps TRBD2 as D (5 bases). The CDR3 runs 11 residues. Germline assignment: CDR1 SGHVS and CDR2 FQNEAQ. Trimming removed 7 bases at V and 4 bases at J, with 8 bases between. CDR3 DNA sequence: TGTGCCAGCACCGGACTTTACGAGCAGTACTTC. Amino acids: CASTGLYEQYF. The whole variable domain, remainder taken from reference TRBV7-8 and TRBJ2-7, is GAGVSQSPRYKVAKRGQDVALRCDPISGHVSLFWYQQALGQGPEFLTYFQNEAQLDKSGLPSDRFFAERPEGSVSTLKIQRTQQEDSAVYLCASTGLYEQYFGPGTRLTVT.

This chain links TRBV29-1 with TRBJ1-2, with D possibly matching TRBD1 (5 bases). Trimming removed 5 bases at V and 3 bases at J, with 13 bases between. This CDR3 spans 13 amino acids. The germline V gene has CDR1 SQVTM and CDR2 ANQGSEA. The DNA of the CDR3 is TGCAGCGTTTCCCCAGGGCAGTACTATGGCTACACCTTC. Encoded protein: CSVSPGQYYGYTF.

The rearrangement joins TRBV19 to TRBJ1-5, with no clear D. Germline loops: CDR1 LNHDA, CDR2 SQIVND (reference sequence). V lost 7 bases to trimming and J lost 4 bases, with 17 bases between them. The CDR3 covers 15 residues. The CDR3 loop reads CASKASVGSNQPQHF. In DNA, the CDR3 is TGTGCCAGTAAGGCCTCGGTGGGATCAAATCAGCCCCAGCATTTT.

V gene TRBV29-1 combines with J gene TRBJ1-1; a possible D gene is TRBD1 (5 bases). Germline CDR1 is SQVTM and CDR2 is ANQGSEA. CDR3 length: 14 residues. V gave up 6 bases and J gave up 0 bases, with 14 bases separating them. CDR3 protein: CSVSPGRMNTEAFF. In DNA form, the CDR3 reads TGCAGCGTCTCACCGGGACGAATGAACACTGAAGCTTTCTTT. The full variable domain, completed using reference TRBV29-1 and TRBJ1-1, is SAVISQKPSRDICQRGTSLTIQCQVDSQVTMMFWYRQQPGQSLTLIATANQGSEATYESGFVIDKFPISRPNLTFSTLTVSNMSPEDSSIYLCSVSPGRMNTEAFFGQGTRLTVV.